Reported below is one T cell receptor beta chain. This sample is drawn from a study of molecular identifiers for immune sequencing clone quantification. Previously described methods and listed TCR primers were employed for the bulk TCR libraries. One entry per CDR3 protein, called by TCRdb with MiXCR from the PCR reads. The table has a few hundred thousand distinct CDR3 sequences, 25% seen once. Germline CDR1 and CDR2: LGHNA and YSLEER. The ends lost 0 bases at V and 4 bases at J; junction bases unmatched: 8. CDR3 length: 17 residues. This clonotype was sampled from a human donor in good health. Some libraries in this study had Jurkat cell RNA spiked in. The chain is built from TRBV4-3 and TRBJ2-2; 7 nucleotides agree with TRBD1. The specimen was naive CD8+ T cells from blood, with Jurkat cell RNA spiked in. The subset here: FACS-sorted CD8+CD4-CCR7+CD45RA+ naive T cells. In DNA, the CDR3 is TGCGCCAGCAGCCAAGAACTTGCGACAGGGACCACCGGGGAGCTGTTTTTT. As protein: CASSQELATGTTGELFF.